This T cell receptor beta chain was sequenced during a study of T cell repertoires in cytomegalovirus infection. TCRdb reanalysed the reads using MiXCR and keeps one entry per CDR3 protein. This sample has under 850,000 distinct CDR3 sequences, with about 30% found just once. This clonotype was recorded a few times. The antigen is not known. The sequence was collected from a human donor in good health (CMV status not recorded). Some clones in this sample may be carry-over from other donors' samples. The sample consisted of cultured PBMCs, taken from culture after CMV antigen stimulation.

The CDR3 DNA reads TGCGCCAGCAGCCAAGGACTCCCATCGGGAAAAGCCAAAAACATTCAGTACTTC. It codes for CASSQGLPSGKAKNIQYF. V and J are TRBV4-1 and TRBJ2-4; D might be TRBD2 (5 bases). Germline V lookup: CDR1 MGHRA, CDR2 YSYEKL. This CDR3 has 18 residues. The V gene lost 1 base and the J gene lost 0 bases, with 16 bases spanning the gap.